This T cell receptor (beta chain) was sequenced during a study of T cell changes during pregnancy in multiple sclerosis. This clone was seen only a few times. This table comes from immunoSEQ multiplex PCR, and its TCRdb copy is limited to in-frame clones, with some not included. The table includes tens of thousands of clones, 80% to 95% detected once. Sequenced here: CD4+ T cells from peripheral blood mononuclear cells, sampled before pregnancy. The sequence was obtained from a female donor with multiple sclerosis, enrolled in a pregnancy study.

This chain's CDR3 is CASSFLTGVETQYF. Written as DNA, the CDR3 is TGTGCCAGCAGCTTCTTAACGGGAGTGGAGACCCAGTACTTC. The rearrangement uses TRBV7-2 and TRBJ2-5, with a possible D match to TRBD2 (6 bases). CDR1 is SGHTA, CDR2 FQGNSA, per germline. This CDR3 has 14 amino acids. The V end lost 3 bases, the J end lost 5 bases, and 13 bases lay between the germline ends.